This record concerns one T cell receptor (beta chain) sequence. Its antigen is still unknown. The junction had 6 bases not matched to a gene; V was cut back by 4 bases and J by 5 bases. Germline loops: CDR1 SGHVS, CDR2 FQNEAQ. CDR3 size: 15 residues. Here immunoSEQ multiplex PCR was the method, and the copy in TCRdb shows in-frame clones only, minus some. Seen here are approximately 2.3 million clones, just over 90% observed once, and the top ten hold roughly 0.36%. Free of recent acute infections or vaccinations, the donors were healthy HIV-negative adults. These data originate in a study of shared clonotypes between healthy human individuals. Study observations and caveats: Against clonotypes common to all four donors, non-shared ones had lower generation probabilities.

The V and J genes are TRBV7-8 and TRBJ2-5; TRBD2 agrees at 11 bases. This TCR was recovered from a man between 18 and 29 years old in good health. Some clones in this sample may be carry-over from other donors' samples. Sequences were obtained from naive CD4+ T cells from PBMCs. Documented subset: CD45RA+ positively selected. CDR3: CASSSHRTSGETQYF. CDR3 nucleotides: TGTGCCAGCAGCTCGCATCGGACTAGCGGGGAGACCCAGTACTTC.